This is a list of T cell receptor beta chains from one sample in a study of cytomegalovirus exposure and HLA in healthy donors. Libraries were prepared by immunoSEQ multiplex PCR; TCRdb keeps only in-frame clonotypes and omits some of them. The sample yields approximately 150,000 clones, just under 85% seen once. The sample taken for sequencing was PBMCs. The receptors originated from a woman aged 55 to 70 in good health and CMV-seropositive. Both conserved end residues are part of each CDR3. Each record gives: J gene, clone size, V gene, D gene, CDR3 DNA, CDR3 protein. D genes are given only for firm matches. Clone size, where shown, is once, few, many, or a class for clones that have expanded.

j_call: TRBJ2-5
clone_size: NA
v_call: TRBV4-3
d_call: NA
cdr3_nt: TGCGCCAGCAGTCCTACAGGGTGGGAGACCCAGTACTTC
cdr3_aa: CASSPTGWETQYF

j_call: TRBJ1-2
clone_size: NA
v_call: TRBV5-4
d_call: NA
cdr3_nt: TGTGCCAGCAGCTTGGACAGGGCGCACTATGGCTACACCTTC
cdr3_aa: CASSLDRAHYGYTF

j_call: TRBJ1-5
clone_size: NA
v_call: TRBV19
d_call: TRBD1
cdr3_nt: TGTGCCAGTAGTAGCGACAGGGCCTATCAGCCCCAGCATTTT
cdr3_aa: CASSSDRAYQPQHF

j_call: TRBJ2-3
clone_size: NA
v_call: TRBV28
d_call: TRBD2
cdr3_nt: TGTGCCAGCAGTTCGGGGGGGACAGATACGCAGTATTTT
cdr3_aa: CASSSGGTDTQYF

j_call: TRBJ2-7
clone_size: NA
v_call: TRBV27
d_call: NA
cdr3_nt: TGTGCCAGCAGCTCCCTGGGGCGCCTCTACGAGCAGTACTTC
cdr3_aa: CASSSLGRLYEQYF

j_call: TRBJ2-7
clone_size: NA
v_call: TRBV30
d_call: NA
cdr3_nt: TGTGCCTGGAGTGTAGTCAGGGGTTACGAGCAGTACTTC
cdr3_aa: CAWSVVRGYEQYF

j_call: TRBJ2-1
clone_size: NA
v_call: TRBV30
d_call: TRBD2
cdr3_nt: TGTGCCTGGATCAGCGGGAGAGGGAATGAGCAGTTCTTC
cdr3_aa: CAWISGRGNEQFF

j_call: TRBJ2-3
clone_size: NA
v_call: TRBV5-4
d_call: TRBD2
cdr3_nt: TGTGCCAGCAGCGCCGGACTAGCGGGATTGGGCACAGATACGCAGTATTTT
cdr3_aa: CASSAGLAGLGTDTQYF

j_call: TRBJ1-2
clone_size: NA
v_call: TRBV5-4
d_call: NA
cdr3_nt: TGTGCCAGCAGCTCCGCCGGGTTGAGTGGCTACACCTTC
cdr3_aa: CASSSAGLSGYTF

j_call: TRBJ2-7
clone_size: NA
v_call: TRBV5-1
d_call: TRBD2
cdr3_nt: TGCGCCAGCAGCTTGTTGCCCTTTCTAGCGGGAACGTCCTACGAGCAGTACTTC
cdr3_aa: CASSLLPFLAGTSYEQYF

j_call: TRBJ2-5
clone_size: NA
v_call: TRBV30
d_call: TRBD2
cdr3_nt: TGTGCCTGGAGTGTACGACGGACTAGCGGGACTCAAGAGACCCAGTACTTC
cdr3_aa: CAWSVRRTSGTQETQYF

j_call: TRBJ1-1
clone_size: NA
v_call: TRBV2
d_call: TRBD1
cdr3_nt: TGTGCCAGCAGTGATCAGGGGGCGAATCTCGAGAAAACTGAAGCTTTCTTT
cdr3_aa: CASSDQGANLEKTEAFF

j_call: TRBJ1-4
clone_size: NA
v_call: TRBV27
d_call: NA
cdr3_nt: TGTGCCAGCAGGGGCTACTTGGGAACTAATGAAAAACTGTTTTTT
cdr3_aa: CASRGYLGTNEKLFF

j_call: TRBJ2-5
clone_size: NA
v_call: TRBV9
d_call: NA
cdr3_nt: TGTGCCAGCAGCGACCGCCCCGGGGGAGACCAAGAGACCCAGTACTTC
cdr3_aa: CASSDRPGGDQETQYF

j_call: TRBJ1-2
clone_size: once
v_call: TRBV4-2
d_call: TRBD1
cdr3_nt: TGTGCCAGCAGCCAAGATAGGGGGACAGGGGTTAACTATGGCTACACCTTC
cdr3_aa: CASSQDRGTGVNYGYTF

j_call: TRBJ2-5
clone_size: NA
v_call: TRBV4-1
d_call: TRBD2
cdr3_nt: TGCGCCAGCAGCCAAGTTACTAGCGGGTCAGGGGAGACCCAGTACTTC
cdr3_aa: CASSQVTSGSGETQYF

j_call: TRBJ1-1
clone_size: NA
v_call: TRBV28
d_call: NA
cdr3_nt: TGTGCTAGCACCGATCAGGGTATGAACACTGAAGCTTTCTTT
cdr3_aa: CASTDQGMNTEAFF

j_call: TRBJ2-7
clone_size: once
v_call: TRBV4-3
d_call: TRBD1
cdr3_nt: TGCGCCAGCAGCGCCCGGACAGGGGGCGGGTACGAGCAGTACTTC
cdr3_aa: CASSARTGGGYEQYF

j_call: TRBJ1-1
clone_size: NA
v_call: TRBV12-5
d_call: TRBD1
cdr3_nt: TGTGCTAGTGGTTTGACGACAGGGGAGGGAGCTTTCTTT
cdr3_aa: CASGLTTGEGAFF

j_call: TRBJ2-7
clone_size: NA
v_call: TRBV5-8
d_call: TRBD1
cdr3_nt: TGTGCCAGCACCACCGGGTGGGACAGGGGGCTGTACGAGCAGTACTTC
cdr3_aa: CASTTGWDRGLYEQYF

j_call: TRBJ1-5
clone_size: NA
v_call: TRBV2
d_call: NA
cdr3_nt: TGTGCCAGCAGGGCTTACGCGGAGCAGCCCCAGCATTTT
cdr3_aa: CASRAYAEQPQHF

j_call: TRBJ2-2
clone_size: once
v_call: TRBV5-1
d_call: TRBD2
cdr3_nt: TGCGCCAGCAGCTTGGCCGGGACTAGCGGATCTGCGGGGGAGCTGTTTTTT
cdr3_aa: CASSLAGTSGSAGELFF